The 30 T cell receptor beta chains below all came from one sample that was sequenced in a study of cytomegalovirus exposure and HLA in healthy donors. PCR employed 60 Vbeta and 13 Jbeta primers. Sequenced by immunoSEQ multiplex PCR; TCRdb stores in-frame clones only, minus some. Here the sample spans approximately 90,000 clones, 6% to 9% being singletons. Material: PBMCs. Source of these receptors: a man over 45 in good health and CMV-seronegative.

Only a few counts were recorded for this clone. The chain recombines TRBV28 with TRBJ1-1; 7 positions agree with TRBD1. Germline loops: CDR1 MDHEN, CDR2 SYDVKM. The CDR3 has 14 amino acids. With 2 bases clipped from V and 0 bases from J, the junction kept 0 bases outside the gene matches. CDR3 DNA sequence: TGTGCCAGCAGTTTAGACAGGGTGAACACTGAAGCTTTCTTT. It specifies CASSLDRVNTEAFF.

In its sample, this clone was seen a few times. This sequence joins TRBV5-4 and TRBJ1-6; D remains ambiguous. The CDR3 covers 16 residues. Trimming removed 0 bases from V and 0 bases from J, with 7 bases in between. Germline values: CDR1 SGHNT, CDR2 YYREEE (reference sequence). The CDR3 region is CASSLGGLSYNSPLHF. CDR3 in DNA: TGTGCCAGCAGCTTGGGCGGCCTCTCCTATAATTCACCCCTCCACTTT.

This clone has a handful of counts. CDR3 DNA sequence: TGTGCCAGCAGCTTAGTCCTGGGAGGTTCACCCCTCCACTTT. Amino acids: CASSLVLGGSPLHF. V and J are TRBV11-2 and TRBJ1-6; D is unclear. V was clipped by 1 base and J by 9 bases, with 10 bases between them. Germline assignment: CDR1 SGHAT and CDR2 FQNNGV. The CDR3 is 14 residues long.

This clone was seen only a few times. The chain couples TRBV29-1 to TRBJ1-3; TRBD1 matches at 7 bases. Germline V gene data show CDR1 as SQVTM and CDR2 as ANQGSEA. The CDR3 sequence is 15 residues long. V lost 7 bases and J lost 0; bases outside the gene matches: 9. The CDR3 sequence is CSARDSPTSGNTIYF. The CDR3 nucleotides are TGCAGCGCCCGGGACAGCCCGACCTCTGGAAACACCATATATTTT.

A word on this clone: At one end the junction does not follow the germline gene, possibly because of a read error. As DNA, the CDR3 is TGTGCCAGCAGCCCACTGGAAGCGGGAGGGCCTTACAGTGAGCAGTTCTTC. As protein: CASSPLEAGGPYSEQFF. V gene TRBV7-2 combines with J gene TRBJ2-1, with 10 bases matching TRBD2. Germline V gene lookup returns CDR1 SGHTA and CDR2 FQGNSA. The CDR3 runs 17 residues.

The V and J genes are TRBV7-9 and TRBJ1-1; TRBD1 aligns across 8 bases. V dropped 2 bases and J dropped 4; count of bases not matched to a gene: 3. The germline V gene encodes CDR1 SEHNR and CDR2 FQNEAQ (reference sequence). This CDR3 is built from 14 residues. The CDR3 region has the DNA TGTGCCAGCAGCTTACTAGGACAGGGCACTGAAGCTTTCTTT. Translating gives CASSLLGQGTEAFF.

This clone was detected only a few times. The rearrangement links TRBV27 to TRBJ2-5, with 8 nucleotides matching TRBD2. Looked up from germline, CDR1 is MNHEY and CDR2 is SMNVEV (reference sequence). This CDR3 is 14 amino acids long. The junction had 7 bases not matched to a gene; V was cut back by 8 bases and J by 2 bases. This chain's CDR3 is CASLASGRQETQYF. The DNA of the CDR3 is TGTGCCAGCCTAGCTAGCGGGCGACAAGAGACCCAGTACTTC.

This clone came up a few times. This chain connects TRBV6-1 to TRBJ1-2, with unresolved D. The germline CDR1 and CDR2 sequences are MNHNS and SASEGT. The V end was cut by 3 bases, the J end by 3 bases, with 8 bases between. The CDR3 length is 13 residues. The CDR3 is CASSETTDYGYTF. CDR3 nucleotides: TGTGCCAGCAGTGAGACAACCGACTATGGCTACACCTTC.

This clone was seen only a few times. This chain uses TRBV28 with TRBJ1-4; 11 bases are shared with TRBD1. V trimming: 5 bases; J trimming: 1 base; junction bases outside the gene matches: 6. Germline values: CDR1 MDHEN, CDR2 SYDVKM. The CDR3 has 17 residues. CDR3: CASSRAGTGGTNEKLFF. In nucleotides, the CDR3 is TGTGCCAGCAGTCGCGCGGGGACAGGGGGAACTAATGAAAAACTGTTTTTT.

This clone was seen a handful of times. This CDR3 is CASSWRQGGEKLFF. DNA of the CDR3: TGTGCCAGCAGCTGGAGACAGGGGGGTGAAAAACTGTTTTTT. This sequence joins TRBV11-2 and TRBJ1-4, with 9 bases aligning to TRBD1. Germline V CDR1 and CDR2: SGHAT, FQNNGV. With 4 bases clipped from V and 7 bases from J, the junction kept 4 bases outside the gene matches. The CDR3 spans 14 residues.

The chain combines TRBV7-9 with TRBJ1-1; the D is unclear. The V gene lost 2 bases and the J gene lost 4 bases, with 8 bases spanning the gap. Germline CDR1 reads SEHNR; CDR2 reads FQNEAQ (reference sequence). The CDR3 length is 13 residues. DNA of the CDR3: TGTGCCAGCAGCTTATCAACAGCCACTGAAGCTTTCTTT. Encoded protein: CASSLSTATEAFF.

V is TRBV28 and J is TRBJ1-2, with D maybe TRBD1 (6 bases). Trimming removed 2 bases at V and 6 bases at J, with 7 bases between. Per the germline V gene, CDR1 is MDHEN and CDR2 is SYDVKM. The CDR3 covers 12 residues. Here the CDR3 reads CASSLQGNGYTF. The CDR3 region has the DNA TGTGCCAGCAGTTTACAGGGGAATGGCTACACCTTC.

The chain recombines TRBV14 with TRBJ2-2; tentatively, D is TRBD2 (5 bases). Germline assignment: CDR1 SGHDN and CDR2 FVKESK. This CDR3 has 13 amino acids. Trimming took off 4 bases at V and 6 bases at J, with 9 bases between the two ends. The CDR3 protein is CASSPSRAGELFF. The DNA for the CDR3 is TGTGCCAGCAGCCCCTCGCGGGCCGGGGAGCTGTTTTTT.

The chain links TRBV9 to TRBJ2-2; TRBD2 aligns across 7 bases. Germline V gene lookup returns CDR1 SGDLS and CDR2 YYNGEE. The V segment lost 4 bases and the J segment 0 bases; nucleotides outside the gene matches: 9. This CDR3 is built from 17 residues. CDR3 DNA sequence: TGTGCCAGCAGCCCTTTGAGCGGGGCGTCGAACACCGGGGAGCTGTTTTTT. Translating it yields CASSPLSGASNTGELFF.

This clone came up a few times. This CDR3 is CASSYLGQGADTQYF. The DNA of the CDR3 is TGTGCCAGCAGTTACTTGGGACAGGGGGCAGATACGCAGTATTTT. This chain joins TRBV6-5 and TRBJ2-3, with 11 positions matching TRBD1. Germline loops: CDR1 MNHEY, CDR2 SVGAGI. This CDR3 contains 15 residues. Trimming removed 1 base from V and 4 bases from J; junction bases left unmatched: 1.

The CDR3 protein is CASSQVPPGEGHYEQYF. For the CDR3, the DNA is TGCGCCAGCAGCCAAGTCCCACCGGGGGAGGGCCACTACGAGCAGTACTTC. The rearrangement links TRBV4-1 to TRBJ2-7; 7 nucleotides match TRBD2. The V and J ends lost 1 base and 3 bases, in that order; junction bases with no gene match: 12. Germline CDR1 MGHRA, CDR2 YSYEKL. This CDR3 comprises 17 residues.

This chain uses TRBV27 with TRBJ1-5; no clear D. Germline V CDR1 and CDR2: MNHEY, SMNVEV (reference sequence). CDR3 length: 12 amino acids. V lost 7 bases to trimming and J lost 5 bases, with 9 bases between them. This chain's CDR3 is CASNFFDQPQHF. DNA of the CDR3: TGTGCCAGCAATTTTTTCGATCAGCCCCAGCATTTT.

V is TRBV6-5 and J is TRBJ2-4; D is perhaps TRBD2 (5 bases). The CDR3 extends over 15 amino acids. The germline V and J ends were trimmed by 6 bases and 9 bases, with 21 bases remaining between them. Germline V gives CDR1 MNHEY, CDR2 SVGAGI. The CDR3 DNA reads TGTGCCAGCAGACCCCTCGGAAAGGCGAGGGCCATTCAGTACTTC. Amino acid sequence: CASRPLGKARAIQYF.

This rearrangement joins TRBV14 to TRBJ2-2, with 11 bases matching TRBD1. The CDR3 contains 17 residues. CDR1 and CDR2 from the germline V gene are SGHDN and FVKESK. Unmatched junction bases numbered 9, after V lost 6 bases and J lost 3 bases. The CDR3 sequence is CASRPTPGQGDTGELFF. The CDR3 bases are TGTGCCAGCAGGCCCACGCCGGGACAGGGGGACACCGGGGAGCTGTTTTTT.

This clone was observed a handful of times. This chain connects TRBV5-1 to TRBJ2-5, with a possible D match to TRBD2 (6 bases). The CDR3 spans 14 residues. CDR1 and CDR2 from the germline V gene are SGHRS and YFSETQ. With 5 bases removed from V and 5 bases from J, the gap between germline ends came to 16 bases. The CDR3 DNA reads as TGCGCCAGCAGTCAAGGGACTGGACGGGAGACCCAGTACTTC. Protein product: CASSQGTGRETQYF.

V is TRBV18 and J is TRBJ2-1; 7 nucleotides match TRBD2. The germline gives CDR1 KGHSH, CDR2 LQKENI. This CDR3 spans 13 amino acids. The ends lost 4 bases at V and 7 bases at J; junction bases unmatched: 4. CDR3 in amino acids: CASSQGLENEQFF. CDR3 DNA: TGTGCCAGCTCACAAGGACTAGAGAATGAGCAGTTCTTC. Full variable domain (rest looked up from reference TRBV18 and TRBJ2-1): NAGVMQNPRHLVRRRGQEARLRCSPMKGHSHVYWYRQLPEEGLKFMVYLQKENIIDESGMPKERFSAEFPKEGPSILRIQQVVRGDSAAYFCASSQGLENEQFFGPGTRLTVL.

V gene TRBV6-6 combines with J gene TRBJ2-5, with D tentatively TRBD2 (5 bases). Germline CDR1 MNHNY, CDR2 SVGAGI (reference sequence). This CDR3 is 13 amino acids long. V dropped 11 bases and J dropped 2 bases, with 15 bases sitting between them. The CDR3: CAEGKTEQETQYF. CDR3 nucleotide sequence: TGTGCCGAGGGCAAGACGGAACAAGAGACCCAGTACTTC.

With respect to this clone: One junction end disagrees with the germline gene, perhaps due to a read error. The chain recombines TRBV7-7 with TRBJ2-1, with D perhaps matching TRBD1 or TRBD2 (5 bases each). Germline-derived CDR1 and CDR2 are SSHAT and FNYEAQ (reference sequence). The CDR3 is 13 residues long. This CDR3 reads CASSLAGSDEQFF. The DNA for the CDR3 is TGTGCTAGCAGCTTAGCAGGGAGCGATGAGCAGTTCTTC.

V and J are TRBV19 and TRBJ2-7; possibly TRBD2 for D (6 bases). The germline gives CDR1 LNHDA, CDR2 SQIVND (reference sequence). The CDR3 loop spans 13 amino acids. Trimming removed 9 bases at V and 6 bases at J, with 18 bases between. CDR3 in amino acids: CASAPQTRSEQYF. The CDR3 bases are TGTGCCAGCGCTCCACAGACTAGATCCGAGCAGTACTTC. Looking up the rest from reference TRBV19 and TRBJ2-7 gives the full variable domain: DGGITQSPKYLFRKEGQNVTLSCEQNLNHDAMYWYRQDPGQGLRLIYYSQIVNDFQKGDIAEGYSVSREKKESFPLTVTSAQKNPTAFYLCASAPQTRSEQYFGPGTRLTVT.

The chain is built from TRBV6-6 and TRBJ2-1; 10 bases line up with TRBD2. Trimming removed 0 bases from V and 9 bases from J; junction bases left unmatched: 8. Germline CDR1 and CDR2: MNHNY and SVGAGI (reference sequence). The CDR3 is 16 residues long. The CDR3 sequence is CASSYSGTSEYGEQFF. Here the CDR3 DNA reads TGTGCCAGCAGTTACTCAGGGACTAGCGAGTATGGTGAGCAGTTCTTC.

This clone was found a few times. The J gene is TRBJ1-6, the V gene TRBV11-2; D is possibly TRBD1 (5 bases). This CDR3 contains 14 residues. Per germline, CDR1 SGHAT and CDR2 FQNNGV. Between the trimmed V and J ends, which lost 2 bases and 13 bases, there was a span of 15 bases. The CDR3 spells CASSLSTGGEPLHF. CDR3 DNA sequence: TGTGCCAGCAGCTTATCTACGGGAGGGGAGCCCCTCCACTTT.

The chain is built from TRBV6-1 and TRBJ2-5; a weak D match, TRBD1 (5 bases). This CDR3 spans 15 amino acids. V lost 1 base and J 1 base, leaving 10 bases between the germline ends. Germline loops: CDR1 MNHNS, CDR2 SASEGT. Here the CDR3 reads CASSEGLRGQETQYF. The CDR3, as DNA: TGTGCCAGCAGTGAAGGTTTAAGGGGCCAAGAGACCCAGTACTTC.

This clone turned up a few times. The genes are TRBV7-2 and TRBJ1-3; tentatively, D is TRBD1 (6 bases). CDR1 and CDR2 (germline): SGHTA, FQGNSA. V dropped 1 base and J dropped 0 bases, with 10 bases sitting between them. The CDR3 is made up of 16 amino acids. The CDR3 loop is CASSLVARGSGNTIYF. The CDR3 bases are TGTGCCAGCAGCTTAGTTGCCAGGGGCTCTGGAAACACCATATATTTT.

In its sample, this clone was seen a few times. The V gene is TRBV11-3, the J gene TRBJ2-5; 8 positions agree with TRBD2. Looked up from germline, CDR1 is SGHNT and CDR2 is YENEEA. The trim removed 5 bases at V and 4 bases at J, leaving 12 bases unmatched. This CDR3 comprises 16 residues. CDR3 protein: CASSPTGTREVETQYF. The CDR3 bases are TGTGCCAGCAGCCCCACCGGGACTAGGGAAGTAGAGACCCAGTACTTC.

On this clone: This CDR3 is also generated by other DNA sequences in the sample. V and J are TRBV9 and TRBJ2-5; D uncertain. The CDR3 contains 13 residues. Germline lookup yields CDR1 SGDLS and CDR2 YYNGEE. With 3 bases removed from V and 9 bases from J, the gap between germline ends came to 15 bases. As DNA, the CDR3 is TGTGCCAGCAGCGGCTCTGATAGATATCCCCAGTACTTC. It is translated as CASSGSDRYPQYF.